Listed here are 6 T cell receptor beta chains from one sample, sequenced in a study of human T cells and chemical hapten exposure. TCRdb fed the RACE reads into MiXCR, producing one record per CDR3 protein. The sample lists some 350,000 distinct CDR3 sequences; roughly 6% were seen once. Time point of the sample: patch test 2, 6 weeks after DPC sensitization. The treatment was: therapeutic diphenylcyclopropenone sensitization with weekly scalp DPC. The starting material was whole blood, obtained in connection with sensitization to the hapten diphenylcyclopropenone (DPC). The receptors shown here come from a woman between 18 and 29 years old with alopecia areata. Some clones in this sample may be carry-over from other donors' samples.

This clonotype was observed at least ten times. The chain carries TRBV3-1 and TRBJ2-7; D might be TRBD2 (5 bases). Germline V CDR1 and CDR2: LGHDT, YNNKEL (reference sequence). The CDR3 length is 13 residues. V gave up 0 bases and J gave up 7 bases, with 10 bases separating them. The CDR3 sequence: CASSQDWRREQYF. The DNA for the CDR3 is TGTGCCAGCAGCCAAGATTGGCGGAGGGAGCAGTACTTC.

V gene TRBV28 combines with J gene TRBJ1-4, with TRBD1 matching over 7 bases. Germline trimming cut 3 bases from V and 8 bases from J; bases unmatched to any gene: 12. The germline CDR1 and CDR2 sequences are MDHEN and SYDVKM. The CDR3 extends over 16 amino acids. CDR3 protein: CASSFPPGGLQEKLFF. In nucleotides, the CDR3 is TGTGCCAGCAGTTTCCCCCCAGGGGGGCTACAGGAAAAACTGTTTTTT.

This clonotype was observed at least ten times. The rearrangement joins TRBV29-1 to TRBJ1-1; 8 bases fit TRBD1. The junction had 7 bases not matched to a gene; V was cut back by 4 bases and J by 3 bases. CDR1 and CDR2 (germline): SQVTM, ANQGSEA. This CDR3 has 14 residues. The CDR3 loop is CSVVGQGAYTEAFF. The CDR3 coding sequence is TGCAGCGTTGTAGGGCAGGGGGCTTACACTGAAGCTTTCTTT.

The gene calls are TRBV5-1 and TRBJ1-6, with D maybe TRBD1 (6 bases). The CDR3 covers 12 residues. V was clipped by 7 bases and J by 11 bases, with 13 bases between them. Germline values: CDR1 SGHRS, CDR2 YFSETQ. As DNA, the CDR3 is TGCGCCAGCGGTACAGGGACACCACCCCTCCACTTT. Encoded protein: CASGTGTPPLHF.

Ten or more counts support this clonotype. This chain uses TRBV7-9 with TRBJ1-5, with 10 bases fitting TRBD1. V dropped 1 base and J dropped 6; count of bases not matched to a gene: 3. This CDR3 contains 15 residues. The germline CDR1 and CDR2 sequences are SEHNR and FQNEAQ (reference sequence). CDR3 DNA: TGTGCCAGCAGCTTAGGGACAGGGGGTTTTCAGCCCCAGCATTTT. Translated, it gives CASSLGTGGFQPQHF. Variable domain in full (rest from reference TRBV7-9 and TRBJ1-5): DTGVSQNPRHKITKRGQNVTFRCDPISEHNRLYWYRQTLGQGPEFLTYFQNEAQLEKSRLLSDRFSAERPKGSFSTLEIQRTEQGDSAMYLCASSLGTGGFQPQHFGDGTRLSIL.

This clonotype was counted between two and nine times. The V gene is TRBV20-1, the J gene TRBJ2-5; TRBD2 agrees at 7 bases. There are 16 residues in the CDR3. Germline loops: CDR1 DFQATT, CDR2 SNEGSKA (reference sequence). J gave up 1 base and V 8 bases, and 16 bases lay outside the gene matches. The CDR3 is CSTTTRRGNIQETQYF. The CDR3 region has the DNA TGCAGTACCACGACTAGGCGGGGGAACATCCAAGAGACCCAGTACTTC.